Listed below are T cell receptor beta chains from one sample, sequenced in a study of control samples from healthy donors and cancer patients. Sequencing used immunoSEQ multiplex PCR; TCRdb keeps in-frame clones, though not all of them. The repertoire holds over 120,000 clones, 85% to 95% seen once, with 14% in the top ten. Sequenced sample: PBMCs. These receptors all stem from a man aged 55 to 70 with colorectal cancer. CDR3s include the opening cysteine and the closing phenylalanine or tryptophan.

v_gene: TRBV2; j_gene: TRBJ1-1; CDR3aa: CASSLRRDTEAFF
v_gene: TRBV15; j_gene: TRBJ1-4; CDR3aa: CATGTGPTNEKLFF
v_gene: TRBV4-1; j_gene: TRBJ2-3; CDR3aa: CASSQGGLAGASTDTQYF
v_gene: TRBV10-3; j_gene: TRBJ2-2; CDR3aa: CAISEGTGRRELFF
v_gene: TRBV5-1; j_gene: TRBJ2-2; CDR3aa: CASSSYRGKIWTGELFF
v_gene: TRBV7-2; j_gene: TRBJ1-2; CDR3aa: CASSPGQGLMVGYGYTF
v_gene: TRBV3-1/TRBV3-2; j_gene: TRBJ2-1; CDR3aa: CASSQGASGGGNEQFF
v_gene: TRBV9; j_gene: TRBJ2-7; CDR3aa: CASSATGESYEQYF
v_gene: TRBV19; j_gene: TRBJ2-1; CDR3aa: CASSIKGASEQFF
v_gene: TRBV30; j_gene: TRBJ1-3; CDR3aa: CACLTTGGNTIYF
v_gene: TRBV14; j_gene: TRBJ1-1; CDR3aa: CASSQVPGNTEAFF
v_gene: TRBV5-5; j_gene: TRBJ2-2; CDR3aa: CASSPGTGGIGELFF
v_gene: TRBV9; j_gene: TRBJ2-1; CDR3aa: CASSVGTGLNYNEQFF
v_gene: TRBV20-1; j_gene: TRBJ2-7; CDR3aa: CSASESEEQYF
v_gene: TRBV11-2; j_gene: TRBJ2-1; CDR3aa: CASSLRQGLNEQFF
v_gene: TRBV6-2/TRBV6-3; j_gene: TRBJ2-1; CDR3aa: CASSYFVGGEQFF
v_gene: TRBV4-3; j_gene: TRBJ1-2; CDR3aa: CASSHQEGRGFLNYGYTF
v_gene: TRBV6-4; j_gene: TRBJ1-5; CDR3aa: CASSERGHNQPQHF
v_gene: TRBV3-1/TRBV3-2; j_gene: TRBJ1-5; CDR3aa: CASSRGTGGNQPQHF
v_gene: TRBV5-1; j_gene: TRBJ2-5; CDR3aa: CASSLGRTSAYQETQYF
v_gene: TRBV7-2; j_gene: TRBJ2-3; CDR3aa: CASSLVSEGTGATDTQYF
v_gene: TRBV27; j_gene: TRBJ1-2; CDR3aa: CASSLTREVYGYTF
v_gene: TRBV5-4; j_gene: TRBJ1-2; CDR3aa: CASSLAGDYGYTF
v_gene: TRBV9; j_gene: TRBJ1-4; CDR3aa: CASSVAPMIGSNEKLFF
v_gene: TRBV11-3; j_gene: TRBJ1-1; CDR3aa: CASSWGGITEAFF
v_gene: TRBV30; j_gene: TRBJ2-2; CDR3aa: CAWSVGPYTGELFF
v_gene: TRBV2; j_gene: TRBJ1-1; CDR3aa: CASRQGVMTEAFF
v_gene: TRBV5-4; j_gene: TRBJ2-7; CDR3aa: CASSWRDRVHEQYF
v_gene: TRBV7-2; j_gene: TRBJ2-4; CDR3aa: CASSHGTPGNIQYF
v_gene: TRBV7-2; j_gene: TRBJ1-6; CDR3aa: CASSLGFRGRGLFPSPLHF
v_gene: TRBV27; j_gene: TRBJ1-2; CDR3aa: CASPPRGGYGYTF
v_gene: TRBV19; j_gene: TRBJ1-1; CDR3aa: CASSPRQGGTEAFF
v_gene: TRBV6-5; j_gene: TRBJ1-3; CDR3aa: CASTPGVNSGNTIYF
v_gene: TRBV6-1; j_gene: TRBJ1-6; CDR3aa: CASSGSFLSSYNSPLHF
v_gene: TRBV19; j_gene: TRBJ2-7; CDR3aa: CASSGGHEQYF
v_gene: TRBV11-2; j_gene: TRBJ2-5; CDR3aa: CASSRDRTEETQYF
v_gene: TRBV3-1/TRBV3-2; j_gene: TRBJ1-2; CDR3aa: CASSPGPLNYGYTF
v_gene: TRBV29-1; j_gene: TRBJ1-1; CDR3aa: CSVEGQAGTEAFF
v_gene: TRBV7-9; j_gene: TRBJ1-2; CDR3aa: CASSPRQYETLNYGYTF
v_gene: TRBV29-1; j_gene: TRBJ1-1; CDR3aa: CSVAGERDTEAFF
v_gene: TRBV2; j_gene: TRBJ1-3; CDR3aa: CASSEFIGGSGNTIYF
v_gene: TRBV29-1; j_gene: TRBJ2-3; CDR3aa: CSVEVSGRVTDTQYF
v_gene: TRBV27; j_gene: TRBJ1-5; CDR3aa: CASGPPARPQHF
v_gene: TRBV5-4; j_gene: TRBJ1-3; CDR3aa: CASSPRQGSGNTIYF
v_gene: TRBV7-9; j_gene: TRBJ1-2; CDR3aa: CASSLAPGFAYTF
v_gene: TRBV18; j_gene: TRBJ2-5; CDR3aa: CASSPRSDQETQYF
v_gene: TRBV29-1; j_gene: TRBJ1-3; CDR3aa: CSVFVGWSGNTIYF
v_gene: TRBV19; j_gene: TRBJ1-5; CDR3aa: CASSIRAGGGNQPQHF
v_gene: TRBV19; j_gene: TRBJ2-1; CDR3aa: CASSPRTSSYNEQFF
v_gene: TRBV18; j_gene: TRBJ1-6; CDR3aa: CASSPGGDSPLHF
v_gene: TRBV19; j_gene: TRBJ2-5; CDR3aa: CASSLGLGQETQYF
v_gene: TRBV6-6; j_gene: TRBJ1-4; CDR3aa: CASGTANEKLFF
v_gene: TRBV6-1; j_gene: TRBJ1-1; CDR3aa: CASSFGTNTEAFF
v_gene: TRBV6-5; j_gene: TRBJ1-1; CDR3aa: CASSRQGGTYTEAFF
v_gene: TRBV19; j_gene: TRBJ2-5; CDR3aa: CASSRTREETQYF
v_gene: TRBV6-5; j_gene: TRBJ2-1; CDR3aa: CASRRDRDRVFF
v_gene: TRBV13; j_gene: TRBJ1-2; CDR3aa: CASSPKTRTGQGFSHYGYTF
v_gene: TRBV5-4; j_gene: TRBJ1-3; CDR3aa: CASRPDGVSGNTIYF
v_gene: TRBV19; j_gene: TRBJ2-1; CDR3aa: CASSIEAGLAGGPISYNEQFF